This TCR beta chain was recorded in a study of blood T cells in healthy people across ages. Study findings and constraints: Both naive CD4+ cell counts and diversity were greater in long-lived donors than in aged donors.

Each donor's blood draw was approximately 10 milliliters of peripheral blood. Per-sample PBMC isolation yielded at least 6.5 million cells. Combining a sample-barcoded 5' primer with a J-beta primer mix, a second PCR ran for roughly 7 to 12 cycles. A single record per CDR3 protein comes from TCRdb applying MiXCR to the 5' RACE reads. The sample yields fewer than 650,000 distinct CDR3 sequences, approximately 26% seen once. About this clonotype itself: No antigen is known for it.

Deletions cut 6 bases from V and 1 base from J, with 10 bases between. This CDR3 comprises 15 residues. CDR1 and CDR2 from the germline V gene are MNHNY and SVGAGI (reference sequence). The data were also submitted as part of a second study, on T cells of mothers and their children.

The specimen was blood. The chain employs TRBV6-6 and TRBJ2-6, with a tentative D call TRBD2 (6 bases). This clonotype originated in a boy aged 2 to 10 in good health. CDR3 nucleotides: TGTGCCAGCAGCCCTCTAGCGTCTGGGGCCAACGTCCTGACTTTC. Translation gives CASSPLASGANVLTF.